Sequencing of this T cell receptor (beta chain) was carried out in a study of T cells in Graves' hyperthyroidism and ophthalmopathy. Study-level findings and limits: Clonotypes that were expanded in thyroid above 0.001 mostly appeared in blood too.

About this clonotype itself: The target antigen is unknown.

Trimming took off 7 bases at V and 6 bases at J, with 22 bases between the two ends. The germline V gene encodes CDR1 LNHDA and CDR2 SQIVND (reference sequence). This CDR3 comprises 16 residues. Amplification of TCR beta CDR3 regions used RNA as the template. With the HTBI primer set, the TCR CDR3 went through a first round of RT-PCR. TCRdb reprocessed the multiplex PCR reads with MiXCR, giving one entry per CDR3 protein. Of more than 20,000 distinct CDR3 sequences in the sample, about half are singletons; the top ten hold around 23%. The V and J genes are TRBV19 and TRBJ1-5; D is uncertain. The receptor comes from a woman aged 40 to 50 with Graves' hyperthyroidism that later progressed to Graves' ophthalmopathy. Source material: blood. CDR3 sequence (DNA): TGTGCCAGTATGAGTTCGGGTACCCGAGTAGGTCAGCCCCAGCATTTT. It encodes CASMSSGTRVGQPQHF.